These 28 T cell receptor beta chains share one sample of origin, sequenced in a study of cytomegalovirus exposure and HLA in healthy donors. 13 Jbeta primers and 60 Vbeta primers were used for the PCR. Sequenced by immunoSEQ multiplex PCR; TCRdb stores in-frame clones only, minus some. The sample lists approximately 120,000 clones, 78% seen once, with 6% to 8% in the top ten. The sample consisted of PBMCs. These receptors all stem from a woman between 35 and 50 years old in good health and CMV-seronegative.

V usage is TRBV19 and J usage is TRBJ2-7, with a weak D call TRBD2 (6 bases). There are 14 residues in the CDR3. CDR1 LNHDA and CDR2 SQIVND come from the germline V gene (reference sequence). V was trimmed by 1 base and J by 2 bases, leaving 9 bases between them. The CDR3 sequence is CASSIGGLAYEQYF. The DNA for the CDR3 is TGTGCCAGTAGTATAGGGGGACTCGCCTACGAGCAGTACTTC.

This clone was seen a few times. The junction departs from germline at one end; a sequencing error may be responsible. This rearrangement joins TRBV5-6 to TRBJ2-4; the D gene is possibly TRBD2 (6 bases). The CDR3 is made up of 18 amino acids. The germline gives CDR1 SGHDT, CDR2 YYEEEE. The CDR3 nucleotides read TGTGCCAGCAGCTCATTCCTCCCTCGCCGGGAGACCAAAAACAGTCAGTACTTC. Protein: CASSSFLPRRETKNSQYF.

V and J are TRBV5-1 and TRBJ2-1; D is undetermined. Germline V gene lookup returns CDR1 SGHRS and CDR2 YFSETQ. This CDR3 comprises 16 residues. Trimming took off 2 bases at V and 4 bases at J, with 16 bases between the two ends. CDR3 sequence: CASSFTVLTSYNEQFF. DNA for the CDR3: TGCGCCAGCAGCTTCACAGTTCTGACATCTTACAATGAGCAGTTCTTC.

J is TRBJ1-1 and V is TRBV4-3; D remains ambiguous. Germline V lookup: CDR1 LGHNA, CDR2 YSLEER. The CDR3 consists of 14 residues. Trimming left V 0 bases short and J 4 bases short, with 9 bases between. The DNA of the CDR3 is TGCGCCAGCAGCCAAGAGTTAGGAGGCACTGAAGCTTTCTTT. This translates into CASSQELGGTEAFF.

This rearrangement joins TRBV27 to TRBJ1-4; 7 bases are shared with TRBD1. The CDR3 is 14 amino acids. The V and J ends lost 1 base and 8 bases, in that order; junction bases with no gene match: 4. Germline lookup yields CDR1 MNHEY and CDR2 SMNVEV (reference sequence). DNA for the CDR3: TGTGCCAGCAGTTTATACAGGGGAGGCGAAAAACTGTTTTTT. Translation: CASSLYRGGEKLFF. Complete variable domain (other parts from reference TRBV27 and TRBJ1-4): EAQVTQNPRYLITVTGKKLTVTCSQNMNHEYMSWYRQDPGLGLRQIYYSMNVEVTDKGDVPEGYKVSRKEKRNFPLILESPSPNQTSLYFCASSLYRGGEKLFFGSGTQLSVL.

The V call is TRBV5-1, the J call TRBJ2-7; 13 nucleotides line up with TRBD2. Per germline, CDR1 SGHRS and CDR2 YFSETQ. The CDR3 sequence is 15 residues long. V lost 2 bases to trimming and J lost 6 bases; unmatched junction nucleotides: 5. In DNA form, the CDR3 reads TGCGCCAGCAGCTTACCGGGACTAGCGGGACTCGAGCAGTACTTC. It encodes CASSLPGLAGLEQYF. Full variable domain (rest looked up from reference TRBV5-1 and TRBJ2-7): KAGVTQTPRYLIKTRGQQVTLSCSPISGHRSVSWYQQTPGQGLQFLFEYFSETQRNKGNFPGRFSGRQFSNSRSEMNVSTLELGDSALYLCASSLPGLAGLEQYFGPGTRLTVT.

The chain couples TRBV5-4 to TRBJ1-4; the D is unclear. The V gene lost 1 base and the J gene lost 0 bases, with 4 bases spanning the gap. Germline V gives CDR1 SGHNT, CDR2 YYREEE (reference sequence). The CDR3 totals 14 residues. In nucleotides, the CDR3 is TGTGCCAGCAGCTTGACAGCAACTAATGAAAAACTGTTTTTT. Protein sequence: CASSLTATNEKLFF.

The genes are TRBV5-4 and TRBJ2-7; TRBD1 matches at 7 bases. The V gene's germline CDR1 is SGHNT and CDR2 YYREEE (reference sequence). V was pared by 2 bases and J by 4 bases, with 6 bases of the junction left unmatched. CDR3 length equals 14 residues. As DNA, the CDR3 is TGTGCCAGCAGCTTCGACAGGGACGGTTACGAGCAGTACTTC. Translating it yields CASSFDRDGYEQYF. Full variable domain (remainder filled in from reference TRBV5-4 and TRBJ2-7): ETGVTQSPTHLIKTRGQQVTLRCSSQSGHNTVSWYQQALGQGPQFIFQYYREEENGRGNFPPRFSGLQFPNYSSELNVNALELDDSALYLCASSFDRDGYEQYFGPGTRLTVT.

The chain employs TRBV2 and TRBJ1-1; 7 bases map to TRBD1. This CDR3 contains 13 residues. V trimming: 6 bases; J trimming: 8 bases; junction bases outside the gene matches: 9. Germline values: CDR1 SNHLY, CDR2 FYNNEI. In DNA form, the CDR3 reads TGTGCCAGCAGAACCAATCCGGGACAGGAAGCTTTCTTT. Amino acid sequence: CASRTNPGQEAFF.

The chain joins TRBV5-1 to TRBJ1-1; D is ambiguous. Germline assignment: CDR1 SGHRS and CDR2 YFSETQ. The V end lost 4 bases, the J end lost 4 bases, and 17 bases lay between the germline ends. The CDR3 loop spans 15 amino acids. The CDR3 protein is CASSLSDRRSTEAFF. CDR3 nucleotide sequence: TGCGCCAGCAGCCTAAGCGACCGTAGGTCCACTGAAGCTTTCTTT.

A note on this clone: One junction end does not reproduce the germline sequence, and a read error may be involved. Other DNA variants within this sample encode the same CDR3. The chain carries TRBV11-2 and TRBJ1-1; 7 bases fit TRBD1. The V gene's germline CDR1 is SGHAT and CDR2 FQNNGV. The CDR3 has 13 amino acids. The CDR3 DNA reads TGTGCCAGCAGTTTACAGGGGAACACTGAGGCTTTCTTT. Translated, it gives CASSLQGNTEAFF.

J is TRBJ2-2 and V is TRBV5-1, with TRBD1 matching 10 bases. The V gene end was trimmed by 4 bases and the J gene end by 7 bases; junction bases not matched to a gene: 10. Germline loops: CDR1 SGHRS, CDR2 YFSETQ. The CDR3 sequence is 16 residues long. CDR3 sequence (DNA): TGCGCCAGCAGCCGAACCGGGACAGGGGTTGGCGGGGAGCTGTTTTTT. It yields the protein CASSRTGTGVGGELFF. Variable domain in full (rest from reference TRBV5-1 and TRBJ2-2): KAGVTQTPRYLIKTRGQQVTLSCSPISGHRSVSWYQQTPGQGLQFLFEYFSETQRNKGNFPGRFSGRQFSNSRSEMNVSTLELGDSALYLCASSRTGTGVGGELFFGEGSRLTVL.

The V call is TRBV5-6, the J call TRBJ1-2, with D perhaps matching TRBD1 (6 bases). The CDR3 is 15 amino acids. In germline, CDR1 is SGHDT, CDR2 YYEEEE. The ends were cut back, 4 bases at V and 0 bases at J, with 13 bases in the middle. CDR3 residues: CASSPGGGANYGYTF. The CDR3 nucleotides read TGTGCCAGCAGCCCCGGGGGGGGCGCTAACTATGGCTACACCTTC.

The rearrangement joins TRBV18 to TRBJ1-2, with D possibly being TRBD1 (5 bases). CDR1 and CDR2 (germline): KGHSH, LQKENI. The V gene lost 2 bases and the J gene lost 6 bases, with 16 bases spanning the gap. The CDR3 is made up of 15 amino acids. The CDR3 DNA reads TGTGCCAGCTCACCAAGAGTAGGCAGGGAAGATGGCTACACCTTC. It specifies CASSPRVGREDGYTF.

This sequence joins TRBV18 and TRBJ1-2; the D is unclear. This CDR3 is built from 16 residues. The V and J ends lost 3 bases and 4 bases respectively, with 18 bases between them. In germline, CDR1 is KGHSH, CDR2 LQKENI. This CDR3 is CASSPGGRTSIYGYTF. In DNA, the CDR3 is TGTGCCAGCTCACCCGGTGGGAGGACCAGTATCTATGGCTACACCTTC.

The CDR3 loop reads CASSVAKAGGVAGANVLTF. In DNA, the CDR3 is TGTGCCAGCAGCGTAGCTAAGGCAGGGGGCGTCGCTGGGGCCAACGTCCTGACTTTC. The rearrangement links TRBV9 to TRBJ2-6; 8 positions match TRBD1. The V gene end was trimmed by 0 bases and the J gene end by 2 bases; junction bases not matched to a gene: 10. The CDR3 has 19 amino acids. CDR1 is SGDLS, CDR2 YYNGEE, per germline.

The CDR3 loop is CSVEEGQGVYGYTF. The CDR3 DNA is TGCAGCGTTGAAGAGGGACAGGGGGTCTATGGCTACACCTTC. V usage is TRBV29-1 and J usage is TRBJ1-2, with 11 bases matching TRBD1. V dropped 0 bases and J dropped 4; count of bases not matched to a gene: 1. Per the germline V gene, CDR1 is SQVTM and CDR2 is ANQGSEA. The CDR3 totals 14 residues.

This rearrangement joins TRBV7-3 to TRBJ2-3, with D tentatively TRBD2 (5 bases). The length of the CDR3 is 13 residues. Germline lookup yields CDR1 SGHTA and CDR2 FQGTGA. Trimming pared 6 bases from V and 3 bases from J, leaving 10 bases between. DNA for the CDR3: TGTGCCAGCAGATCTTCGGGGACAGATACGCAGTATTTT. The encoded protein is CASRSSGTDTQYF.

The chain joins TRBV10-1 to TRBJ2-3; 13 bases map to TRBD2. Per germline, CDR1 WNHNN and CDR2 SYGVQD (reference sequence). The J segment lost 3 bases and the V segment lost 3 bases, leaving 3 bases of the junction unmatched. The CDR3 is 16 amino acids. CDR3 sequence reads: CASSDGLAGETDTQYF. In nucleotides, the CDR3 is TGCGCCAGCAGTGATGGACTAGCGGGAGAGACAGATACGCAGTATTTT.

J is TRBJ1-1 and V is TRBV28; perhaps TRBD1 as D (5 bases). Germline V gene sequence: CDR1 MDHEN, CDR2 SYDVKM. V lost 3 bases, J lost 4 bases, and 12 bases lay in between. CDR3 length equals 14 residues. The CDR3 protein is CASSLRWQGTEAFF. The CDR3 bases are TGTGCCAGCAGTTTGAGATGGCAGGGCACTGAAGCTTTCTTT. Full variable domain (outside the CDR3, taken from reference TRBV28 and TRBJ1-1): DVKVTQSSRYLVKRTGEKVFLECVQDMDHENMFWYRQDPGLGLRLIYFSYDVKMKEKGDIPEGYSVSREKKERFSLILESASTNQTSMYLCASSLRWQGTEAFFGQGTRLTVV.

The V and J genes are TRBV27 and TRBJ1-5, with TRBD1 identical over 9 bases. J lost 5 bases, V lost 6 bases, and 8 bases had no gene match. The CDR3 totals 15 residues. In germline, CDR1 is MNHEY, CDR2 SMNVEV (reference sequence). The CDR3 sequence is CASRGGTGKDQPQHF. The CDR3 nucleotides read TGTGCCAGCAGAGGCGGGACAGGGAAGGATCAGCCCCAGCATTTT.

J is TRBJ1-6 and V is TRBV21-1; the table calls TRBD1, which could not be checked here. TRBV21-1 is reported as a pseudogene. The CDR3 has 15 amino acids. The CDR3 here is CASSKSGTASSPLHF. The CDR3 bases are TGTGCCAGCAGCAAGTCCGGGACAGCGTCTTCACCCCTCCACTTT.

A single count supports this clone. This sequence joins TRBV19 and TRBJ2-5; D perhaps matches TRBD2 (6 bases). CDR3 length: 16 amino acids. Germline loops: CDR1 LNHDA, CDR2 SQIVND (reference sequence). V lost 2 bases and J lost 1, with 14 bases in between. This CDR3 is CASSISGGIVQETQYF. In nucleotides, the CDR3 is TGTGCCAGTAGTATATCCGGCGGGATCGTCCAAGAGACCCAGTACTTC. Full variable domain (rest looked up from reference TRBV19 and TRBJ2-5): DGGITQSPKYLFRKEGQNVTLSCEQNLNHDAMYWYRQDPGQGLRLIYYSQIVNDFQKGDIAEGYSVSREKKESFPLTVTSAQKNPTAFYLCASSISGGIVQETQYFGPGTRLLVL.

The V call is TRBV6-5, the J call TRBJ2-1; 10 bases line up with TRBD2. V lost 0 bases to trimming and J lost 6 bases; unmatched junction nucleotides: 5. This CDR3 comprises 16 residues. Germline CDR1 reads MNHEY; CDR2 reads SVGAGI. For the CDR3, the DNA is TGTGCCAGCAGTTACTCCGGGACTAGCGCCCTCAATGAGCAGTTCTTC. This encodes CASSYSGTSALNEQFF.

The chain joins TRBV7-9 to TRBJ2-2; 8 positions match TRBD2. The CDR3 has 15 residues. CDR1 is SEHNR, CDR2 FQNEAQ, per germline (reference sequence). V lost 5 bases, J lost 0 bases, and 2 bases stayed unmatched. CDR3 in DNA: TGTGCCAGCAGCCCGGGACTAGCGAACACCGGGGAGCTGTTTTTT. This codes for CASSPGLANTGELFF.

This clone has a handful of counts. The rearrangement joins TRBV7-9 to TRBJ2-2, with 7 bases matching TRBD2. This CDR3 region has 16 residues. Germline-derived CDR1 and CDR2 are SEHNR and FQNEAQ (reference sequence). Written as DNA, the CDR3 is TGTTCCTCTACTCGGCGGGAGATAGGGAACACCGGGGAGCTGTTTTTT. Protein: CSSTRREIGNTGELFF. The variable domain in full, with the rest retrieved from reference TRBV7-9 and TRBJ2-2, is DTGVSQNPRHKITKRGQNVTFRCDPISEHNRLYWYRQTLGQGPEFLTYFQNEAQLEKSRLLSDRFSAERPKGSFSTLEIQRTEQGDSAMYLCSSTRREIGNTGELFFGEGSRLTVL.

This rearrangement joins TRBV6-1 to TRBJ2-1; 10 positions agree with TRBD1. In germline, CDR1 is MNHNS, CDR2 SASEGT. CDR3 size: 15 residues. V lost 8 bases, J lost 6 bases, and 10 bases stayed unmatched. The CDR3 DNA follows: TGTGCCAGCGGTAGACCGGGACAGGGGTTCAATGAGCAGTTCTTC. Translating it yields CASGRPGQGFNEQFF.

This clone was counted a single time. The chain is built from TRBV10-3 and TRBJ1-1, with D perhaps matching TRBD1 (6 bases). The CDR3 has 13 residues. V was clipped by 4 bases and J by 7 bases, with 13 bases between them. Germline CDR1 reads ENHRY; CDR2 reads SYGVKD. CDR3 sequence (DNA): TGTGCCATCAGTGCAGACAGGACGCATGAAGCTTTCTTT. It is translated as CAISADRTHEAFF.